This note documents a single T cell receptor (beta chain) sequence. These data are taken from a study of blood T cell repertoires in COVID-19. At the level of the study: COVID-19 samples collected from the United States, Italy and Spain covered acute and convalescent phases. Sample material is recorded as cDNA or gDNA derived from T cells, B-cell-depleted T cells, or PBMCs.

Per the original data handling: Amplification from reference gene primers served as the basis for estimated nucleated cell counts. Profiling relied on immunoSEQ multiplex PCR, and the TCRdb table lists in-frame clones only, not all of them. The DNA was the basis for D and trimming; V, J and clone size are from that table. The profile shows over 100,000 clones, 85% of them singletons. The sequenced sample was peripheral blood. The clonotype originates from a man aged 80 or over with acute or convalescent COVID-19.

The CDR3 loop reads CSVGSGNNSPLHF. DNA of the CDR3: TGCAGCGTTGGCTCAGGGAATAATTCACCCCTCCACTTT. This chain connects TRBV29-1 to TRBJ1-6, with a possible D match to TRBD1 (5 bases). The CDR3 has 13 residues. V lost 4 bases, J lost 5 bases, and 9 bases lay in between. CDR1 SQVTM and CDR2 ANQGSEA come from the germline V gene. Variable domain in full (rest from reference TRBV29-1 and TRBJ1-6): SAVISQKPSRDICQRGTSLTIQCQVDSQVTMMFWYRQQPGQSLTLIATANQGSEATYESGFVIDKFPISRPNLTFSTLTVSNMSPEDSSIYLCSVGSGNNSPLHFGNGTRLTVT.